The 14 T cell receptor beta chains in this list originate from one sample, sequenced in a study of CD8+ T cells in alopecia areata. Treatment reported: oral pan-JAK inhibitor, 5-10 mg twice daily. cDNA serving as the sequencing template came from extracted, reverse transcribed RNA. TCRdb keeps only in-frame clones here, not all; method: immunoSEQ multiplex PCR. The repertoire holds more than 200,000 clones, with 64% as singletons. The sample was CD4+ T cells sorted from blood, taken at week 4, from a patient treated with tofacitinib. The receptors stem from a human donor with alopecia areata.

The rearrangement uses TRBV7-2 and TRBJ2-3, with TRBD2 identical over 15 bases. The germline gives CDR1 SGHTA, CDR2 FQGNSA. The trim removed 5 bases at V and 0 bases at J, leaving 9 bases unmatched. The CDR3 spans 19 residues. The CDR3 nucleotides read TGTGCCAGCAGCGGGACTAGCGGGGGGACGCTACTTAGCACAGATACGCAGTATTTT. Residues: CASSGTSGGTLLSTDTQYF.

A single count supports this clone. The CDR3 DNA reads as TGTGCCAGCAGCGTTGCGGGGGCCAACACCGGGGAGCTGTTTTTT. This sequence encodes CASSVAGANTGELFF. The gene calls are TRBV11-3 and TRBJ2-2; D is perhaps TRBD2 (7 bases). V gave up 5 bases and J gave up 2 bases, with 12 bases separating them. This CDR3 is 15 amino acids long. The germline V gene encodes CDR1 SGHNT and CDR2 YENEEA. Full variable domain (missing parts from reference TRBV11-3 and TRBJ2-2): EAGVVQSPRYKIIEKKQPVAFWCNPISGHNTLYWYLQNLGQGPELLIRYENEEAVDDSQLPKDRFSAERLKGVDSTLKIQPAELGDSAVYLCASSVAGANTGELFFGEGSRLTVL.

CDR3 sequence reads: CASSLDGLREQYF. The CDR3 DNA reads TGTGCCAGCAGCTTAGACGGTCTCCGAGAGCAGTACTTC. The genes are TRBV7-2 and TRBJ2-7; D remains ambiguous. This CDR3 spans 13 amino acids. Trimming left V 1 base short and J 7 bases short, with 11 bases between. The germline CDR1 and CDR2 sequences are SGHTA and FQGNSA.

The chain carries TRBV5-1 and TRBJ2-3, with D unresolved. Germline V gives CDR1 SGHRS, CDR2 YFSETQ. Trimming took off 0 bases at V and 0 bases at J, with 8 bases between the two ends. CDR3 length equals 15 residues. CDR3 DNA sequence: TGCGCCAGCAGCTTGGCCGGTGTTAGCACAGATACGCAGTATTTT. This encodes CASSLAGVSTDTQYF. Full variable domain (missing parts from reference TRBV5-1 and TRBJ2-3): KAGVTQTPRYLIKTRGQQVTLSCSPISGHRSVSWYQQTPGQGLQFLFEYFSETQRNKGNFPGRFSGRQFSNSRSEMNVSTLELGDSALYLCASSLAGVSTDTQYFGPGTRLTVL.

This clone was seen only once. The rearrangement uses TRBV4-2 and TRBJ2-1, with TRBD2 identical over 8 bases. Germline values: CDR1 LGHNA, CDR2 YNFKEQ. The V segment lost 0 bases and the J segment 3 bases; nucleotides outside the gene matches: 4. This CDR3 spans 16 amino acids. The CDR3 DNA is TGTGCCAGCAGCCAAGAAGGCGCGGGGGGCTACAATGAGCAGTTCTTC. As protein: CASSQEGAGGYNEQFF.

The chain recombines TRBV7-9 with TRBJ2-6; D not resolved. V lost 5 bases and J 0 bases, leaving 20 bases between the germline ends. Germline lookup yields CDR1 SEHNR and CDR2 FQNEAQ (reference sequence). The CDR3 runs 19 residues. CDR3 in DNA: TGTGCCAGCAGCACCGCTATCAGTCCCTCAAACTCTGGGGCCAACGTCCTGACTTTC. This encodes CASSTAISPSNSGANVLTF.

The chain has TRBV6-5 and TRBJ2-2; 7 nucleotides align to TRBD2. Germline V gene data show CDR1 as MNHEY and CDR2 as SVGAGI. The CDR3 loop spans 14 amino acids. V shed 7 bases and J 6 bases; nucleotides not matched to a gene: 8. In nucleotides, the CDR3 is TGTGCCAGCACCACGGGGGGACCGGCCGGGGAGCTGTTTTTT. It encodes CASTTGGPAGELFF.

This chain links TRBV7-6 with TRBJ2-1, with a tentative D call TRBD1 (6 bases). Germline loops: CDR1 SGHVS, CDR2 FNYEAQ. Trimming stripped 4 bases from V and 4 bases from J, with 8 bases between. The CDR3 runs 13 residues. The chain's CDR3 is CASSWGQYNEQFF. The CDR3 nucleotides read TGTGCCAGCAGCTGGGGACAATACAATGAGCAGTTCTTC.

The V call is TRBV29-1, the J call TRBJ2-7; 8 bases are shared with TRBD1. CDR3 length: 13 amino acids. After removal of 5 bases from V and 5 bases from J, the junction contained 8 bases not matched to a gene. Germline V gives CDR1 SQVTM, CDR2 ANQGSEA. CDR3 amino acids: CSVRGQGQDEQYF. CDR3 DNA: TGCAGCGTTCGCGGACAGGGTCAGGACGAGCAGTACTTC.

This clone was seen once. The chain uses TRBV30 and TRBJ1-5, with 8 bases that match TRBD1. This CDR3 is built from 12 residues. CDR1 is GTSNPN, CDR2 SVGIG, per germline (reference sequence). J was trimmed by 6 bases and V by 5 bases; bases with no gene match: 3. CDR3 nucleotides: TGTGCCTGGGGACAGGGAGGTCAGCCCCAGCATTTT. The encoded protein is CAWGQGGQPQHF.

This clone was seen a single time. The chain carries TRBV5-6 and TRBJ1-1, with a tentative D call TRBD1 (5 bases). Germline CDR1 and CDR2: SGHDT and YYEEEE. The CDR3 loop spans 13 amino acids. The germline V and J ends were trimmed by 4 bases and 7 bases, with 14 bases remaining between them. The CDR3, as DNA: TGTGCCAGCAGCCCGGGGGTACTCCTTGAAGCTTTCTTT. Protein sequence: CASSPGVLLEAFF.

V gene TRBV7-2 combines with J gene TRBJ1-2; 9 bases match TRBD1. This CDR3 comprises 15 residues. Germline V gene data show CDR1 as SGHTA and CDR2 as FQGNSA. V gave up 5 bases and J gave up 8 bases; unmatched junction bases: 12. The CDR3 DNA reads as TGTGCCAGCAGCATGGGACCGGGACAGGGATACGGCTACACCTTC. It codes for CASSMGPGQGYGYTF.

The chain uses TRBV29-1 and TRBJ2-7; D ambiguous. Per the germline V gene, CDR1 is SQVTM and CDR2 is ANQGSEA. V was shortened by 4 bases and J by 9 bases, with 10 bases between the two germline ends. The CDR3 covers 10 residues. CDR3 in amino acids: CSVGSRRQYF. The CDR3 nucleotides are TGCAGCGTTGGTTCCCGGCGGCAGTACTTC.

The sample holds a few counts of this clone. The gene calls are TRBV7-2 and TRBJ2-7; 9 bases map to TRBD2. Germline CDR1 reads SGHTA; CDR2 reads FQGNSA. Trimming removed 0 bases from V and 7 bases from J; junction bases left unmatched: 1. The CDR3 totals 13 residues. This CDR3 is CASSLALAGEQYF. The CDR3 DNA reads as TGTGCCAGCAGCTTAGCACTAGCGGGTGAGCAGTACTTC. The full variable domain, rest sourced from reference TRBV7-2 and TRBJ2-7, is GAGVSQSPSNKVTEKGKDVELRCDPISGHTALYWYRQSLGQGLEFLIYFQGNSAPDKSGLPSDRFSAERTGGSVSTLTIQRTQQEDSAVYLCASSLALAGEQYFGPGTRLTVT.